The next 30 T cell receptor beta chains were all read from a single sample in a study of T cells in localized non-small cell lung cancer. Sequencing was performed with immunoSEQ multiplex PCR; in TCRdb, only in-frame clones are kept and a portion is missing. The sample has about 1,500 clones; over 25% are singletons. The sequenced sample was normal lung tissue next to the tumor, obtained before any cancer treatment. These receptors all come from a man aged 35-75 years with stage III squamous cell lung carcinoma.

The CDR3 DNA reads as TGTGCCAGTAGTATCTCCGAAGAGACCCAGTACTTC. This codes for CASSISEETQYF. This rearrangement joins TRBV19 to TRBJ2-5; unclear D gene. V was trimmed by 3 bases and J by 3 bases, leaving 5 bases between them. Germline CDR1 and CDR2: LNHDA and SQIVND (reference sequence). The length of the CDR3 is 12 residues. Using reference TRBV19 and TRBJ2-5 for the parts outside the CDR3, the full variable domain is DGGITQSPKYLFRKEGQNVTLSCEQNLNHDAMYWYRQDPGQGLRLIYYSQIVNDFQKGDIAEGYSVSREKKESFPLTVTSAQKNPTAFYLCASSISEETQYFGPGTRLLVL.

By frequency in the sample, this clone is medium-sized. The rearrangement uses TRBV11-3 and TRBJ1-1; D is unclear. The CDR3 runs 14 residues. Germline V gene sequence: CDR1 SGHNT, CDR2 YENEEA. Trimming took 5 bases from V and 1 from J, leaving 11 bases between them. The CDR3 spells CASSRITSNTEAFF. For the CDR3, the DNA is TGTGCCAGCAGCCGCATCACTTCGAACACTGAAGCTTTCTTT.

V usage is TRBV14 and J usage is TRBJ1-6; 9 nucleotides agree with TRBD1. Germline V gives CDR1 SGHDN, CDR2 FVKESK. The CDR3 runs 17 residues. With 5 bases clipped from V and 2 bases from J, the junction kept 7 bases outside the gene matches. The CDR3 protein is CASSSRQGGTYNSPLHF. CDR3 bases: TGTGCCAGCAGCTCACGACAGGGGGGCACCTATAATTCACCCCTCCACTTT. The variable domain in full, completed from reference TRBV14 and TRBJ1-6, reads EAGVTQFPSHSVIEKGQTVTLRCDPISGHDNLYWYRRVMGKEIKFLLHFVKESKQDESGMPNNRFLAERTGGTYSTLKVQPAELEDSGVYFCASSSRQGGTYNSPLHFGNGTRLTVT.

The genes are TRBV10-3 and TRBJ2-3; TRBD2 agrees at 8 bases. V trimming: 2 bases; J trimming: 2 bases; junction bases outside the gene matches: 3. This CDR3 contains 15 residues. CDR1 is ENHRY and CDR2 is SYGVKD in the germline V gene. The CDR3 nucleotides are TGTGCCATCAGTGAGATAGCGGGGAACACAGATACGCAGTATTTT. Encoded protein: CAISEIAGNTDTQYF.

This clone was detected only a few times. Some base is ambiguous or went unread, and X replaces its residue. V gene TRBV6-8 combines with J gene TRBJ1-2; D remains ambiguous. Germline CDR1 reads MNHGY; CDR2 reads SAAAGT. V was pared by 10 bases and J by 2 bases, with 11 bases between. The CDR3 has 12 residues. The CDR3 spells CAILXPNYGYTF. The CDR3 bases are TGTGCCATCCTAARGCCAAACTATGGCTACACCTTC.

The chain combines TRBV19 with TRBJ2-2, with D maybe TRBD2 (6 bases). V lost 11 bases, J lost 5 bases, and 15 bases lay in between. This CDR3 is built from 13 residues. Per germline, CDR1 LNHDA and CDR2 SQIVND (reference sequence). Here the CDR3 DNA reads TGTGCCGGAGGGAAAATTCAGACCGGGGAGCTGTTTTTT. It encodes CAGGKIQTGELFF.

This clone turned up a few times. Sequence at one end of the junction differs from germline and may be a read error. The genes are TRBV6-8 and TRBJ1-6, with 7 bases fitting TRBD1. The CDR3 runs 17 residues. CDR1 is MNHGY and CDR2 is SAAAGT in the germline V gene. The CDR3 DNA is TGTGCCAGCAGTTCGGCGAACCCGGGACAGTATAATTCACCCCTTCACTTT. Protein: CASSSANPGQYNSPLHF.

This clone was seen a few times. The junction departs from the called germline gene at one end, perhaps through a read error. The J gene is TRBJ2-7, the V gene TRBV30, with unresolved D. The CDR3 runs 12 residues. Germline V gene lookup returns CDR1 GTSNPN and CDR2 SVGIG (reference sequence). The CDR3 reads CAWSVPGHRVNF. In DNA form, the CDR3 reads TGTGCCTGGAGTGTACCGGGTCACAGAGTAAACTTC.

This chain joins TRBV19 and TRBJ2-3; TRBD2 aligns across 10 bases. The CDR3 consists of 15 residues. Germline V gene data show CDR1 as LNHDA and CDR2 as SQIVND (reference sequence). The junction had 6 bases not matched to a gene; V was cut back by 3 bases and J by 6 bases. DNA for the CDR3: TGTGCCAGTAGTATTAGCGGGGGGCCGTTCGATACGCAGTATTTT. It yields the protein CASSISGGPFDTQYF.

The chain links TRBV15 to TRBJ1-2, with 7 bases matching TRBD1. Germline V gene sequence: CDR1 LNHNV, CDR2 YYDKDF (reference sequence). This CDR3 comprises 15 residues. V gave up 3 bases and J gave up 7 bases; unmatched junction bases: 11. Written as DNA, the CDR3 is TGTGCCACCAGCAGGGACTACACACCAGGGGGTGGCTACACCTTC. Translated, it gives CATSRDYTPGGGYTF.

The table lists this clone with a few counts. V usage is TRBV30 and J usage is TRBJ1-3; no clear D gene. The CDR3 runs 15 residues. With 0 bases removed from V and 2 bases from J, the gap between germline ends came to 11 bases. Germline CDR1 reads GTSNPN; CDR2 reads SVGIG (reference sequence). The CDR3 spells CAWSVLGAAGNTIYF. As DNA, the CDR3 is TGTGCCTGGAGTGTACTTGGAGCCGCTGGAAACACCATATATTTT.

This clone turned up a few times. The chain recombines TRBV10-2 with TRBJ2-6; D gene unclear. Trimming shortened V by 1 base and J by 3 bases, and 1 base separated the two germline ends. The CDR3 sequence is 13 residues long. CDR1 is WSHSY, CDR2 SAAADI, per germline. CDR3 sequence (DNA): TGCGCCAGCAGTGAGTATGGGGCCAACGTCCTGACTTTC. It translates to CASSEYGANVLTF.

This clone counts as medium-sized. The J gene is TRBJ1-2, the V gene TRBV6-8; D remains ambiguous. This CDR3 contains 17 residues. From germline, CDR1 is MNHGY and CDR2 SAAAGT. The ends were cut back, 2 bases at V and 2 bases at J, with 18 bases in the middle. CDR3 nucleotides: TGTGCCAGCAGTTACCGCCTTCCGGGAAGCTCAAACTATGGCTACACCTTC. It translates to CASSYRLPGSSNYGYTF.

The table lists this clone with a few counts. The chain joins TRBV6-8 to TRBJ1-1; D call uncertain. The CDR3 runs 14 residues. Germline V lookup: CDR1 MNHGY, CDR2 SAAAGT. Trimming removed 5 bases from V and 3 bases from J, with 13 bases in between. The CDR3, as DNA: TGTGCCAGCAGTGCTTTCCCCCGTGACACTGAAGCTTTCTTT. This codes for CASSAFPRDTEAFF.

This clone was seen a handful of times. The chain has TRBV6-8 and TRBJ2-4; unclear D gene. Germline CDR1 reads MNHGY; CDR2 reads SAAAGT. This CDR3 is 14 amino acids long. Trimming cost V 6 bases and J 1 base, with 10 bases left between them. The CDR3 here is CASRADGAKNIQYF. DNA for the CDR3: TGTGCCAGCAGGGCGGATGGGGCCAAAAACATTCAGTACTTC.

This clone was detected only a few times. The germline gene is not matched at one end of the junction; a read error may be the cause. This chain joins TRBV6-8 and TRBJ1-6; D remains unclear. Germline values: CDR1 MNHGY, CDR2 SAAAGT. The CDR3 is made up of 16 amino acids. In DNA form, the CDR3 reads TGTGCCAGCAGTGACTCGATCGGGGATAATAATTCACCCCTCCACTTT. Translated: CASSDSIGDNNSPLHF.

The sample holds a few counts of this clone. The junction departs from germline at one end; a sequencing error may be responsible. In the same sample, other DNA sequences code for this CDR3. The chain has TRBV11-3 and TRBJ2-1, with TRBD1 matching over 9 bases. Germline values: CDR1 SGHNT, CDR2 YENEEA. The CDR3 totals 18 residues. The chain's CDR3 is CASSFGSRGTGIYGEQFF. CDR3 DNA: TGTGCTAGCAGCTTTGGGAGTCGAGGGACAGGGATTTACGGTGAGCAGTTCTTC.

This clone was seen a handful of times. V and J are TRBV6-8 and TRBJ1-6, with unresolved D. The V end was cut by 6 bases, the J end by 5 bases, with 11 bases between. CDR3 size: 14 residues. The germline V gene has CDR1 MNHGY and CDR2 SAAAGT. CDR3 amino acids: CASSEDGNNSPLHF. The CDR3 bases are TGTGCCAGCAGCGAGGACGGGAATAATTCACCCCTCCACTTT.

This clone was detected only a few times. The chain couples TRBV9 to TRBJ2-7; a weak D match, TRBD2 (6 bases). CDR3 length: 16 amino acids. V lost 1 base and J lost 2, with 16 bases in between. Germline values: CDR1 SGDLS, CDR2 YYNGEE. This chain's CDR3 is CASSVLPGVDPYEQYF. The CDR3 region has the DNA TGTGCCAGCAGCGTACTCCCGGGAGTTGACCCCTACGAGCAGTACTTC.

By its share, this clone is medium-sized (0.01 to 0.1%). The chain uses TRBV11-3 and TRBJ2-7; the D gene is possibly TRBD1 (6 bases). CDR1 and CDR2 from the germline V gene are SGHNT and YENEEA. Between the trimmed V and J ends, which lost 1 base and 4 bases, there was a span of 20 bases. CDR3 length equals 17 residues. DNA of the CDR3: TGTGCCAGCAGCTTAGTGTCATATGGGGGCATGAGGTACGAGCAGTACTTC. Translation: CASSLVSYGGMRYEQYF. Full variable domain (remainder filled in from reference TRBV11-3 and TRBJ2-7): EAGVVQSPRYKIIEKKQPVAFWCNPISGHNTLYWYLQNLGQGPELLIRYENEEAVDDSQLPKDRFSAERLKGVDSTLKIQPAELGDSAVYLCASSLVSYGGMRYEQYFGPGTRLTVT.

The chain combines TRBV11-3 with TRBJ1-4, with D perhaps TRBD1 (6 bases). CDR1 is SGHNT, CDR2 YENEEA, per germline. This CDR3 is built from 16 residues. Trimming removed 4 bases at V and 5 bases at J, with 17 bases between. CDR3 nucleotides: TGTGCCAGCAGCTCTTCTGAACAGGGCCGGAATGAAAAACTGTTTTTT. It specifies CASSSSEQGRNEKLFF.

This chain connects TRBV18 to TRBJ2-6; D remains unclear. Germline V gene lookup returns CDR1 KGHSH and CDR2 LQKENI. This CDR3 comprises 16 residues. V lost 1 base and J lost 0, with 7 bases in between. CDR3 region: CASSPQPVSGANVLTF. The CDR3 region has the DNA TGTGCCAGCTCACCACAGCCGGTCTCTGGGGCCAACGTCCTGACTTTC. The full variable domain, completed using reference TRBV18 and TRBJ2-6, is NAGVMQNPRHLVRRRGQEARLRCSPMKGHSHVYWYRQLPEEGLKFMVYLQKENIIDESGMPKERFSAEFPKEGPSILRIQQVVRGDSAAYFCASSPQPVSGANVLTFGAGSRLTVL.

Only a few counts were recorded for this clone. The J gene is TRBJ2-7, the V gene TRBV11-3, with 7 bases that match TRBD1. This CDR3 has 14 residues. V lost 4 bases and J lost 1; bases outside the gene matches: 4. The germline gives CDR1 SGHNT, CDR2 YENEEA. CDR3 amino acids: CASSSYRGSYEQYF. For the CDR3, the DNA is TGTGCCAGCAGCTCATACAGGGGATCCTACGAGCAGTACTTC.

This clone has a handful of counts. The CDR3 region is CASSLSGGDYNEQFF. The CDR3 nucleotides are TGTGCCAGCAGTCTGAGTGGGGGGGACTACAATGAGCAGTTCTTC. The V call is TRBV6-8, the J call TRBJ2-1, with 7 nucleotides matching TRBD2. The CDR3 loop spans 15 amino acids. The germline V gene encodes CDR1 MNHGY and CDR2 SAAAGT. Losses at the gene ends were 5 bases for V and 3 bases for J; bases not matched to a gene: 7.

A few counts support this clone. The genes are TRBV11-3 and TRBJ1-3; D is possibly TRBD1 (5 bases). The germline V gene has CDR1 SGHNT and CDR2 YENEEA. The CDR3 extends over 14 amino acids. Trimming removed 5 bases from V and 3 bases from J, with 11 bases in between. CDR3 DNA: TGTGCCAGCAGCCTTGGGACCTTTGGAAACACCATATATTTT. Translated, it gives CASSLGTFGNTIYF. Drawing the rest from reference TRBV11-3 and TRBJ1-3, the complete variable domain is EAGVVQSPRYKIIEKKQPVAFWCNPISGHNTLYWYLQNLGQGPELLIRYENEEAVDDSQLPKDRFSAERLKGVDSTLKIQPAELGDSAVYLCASSLGTFGNTIYFGEGSWLTVV.

J is TRBJ2-2 and V is TRBV30, with TRBD1 identical over 7 bases. CDR1 GTSNPN and CDR2 SVGIG come from the germline V gene (reference sequence). The ends lost 4 bases at V and 3 bases at J; junction bases unmatched: 2. The CDR3 sequence is 13 residues long. The CDR3 loop is CAWNDRDTGELFF. CDR3 nucleotides: TGTGCCTGGAACGACAGGGACACCGGGGAGCTGTTTTTT. The entire variable domain, with the rest obtained from reference TRBV30 and TRBJ2-2, is as follows: SQTIHQWPATLVQPVGSPLSLECTVEGTSNPNLYWYRQAAGRGLQLLFYSVGIGQISSEVPQNLSASRPQDRQFILSSKKLLLSDSGFYLCAWNDRDTGELFFGEGSRLTVL.

V and J are TRBV11-3 and TRBJ2-7, with 8 bases matching TRBD1. The J segment lost 1 base and the V segment lost 2 bases, leaving 7 bases of the junction unmatched. Germline values: CDR1 SGHNT, CDR2 YENEEA. This CDR3 comprises 16 residues. This CDR3 is CASSLLGQGQSYEQYF. The CDR3 nucleotides are TGTGCCAGCAGCTTACTTGGACAGGGCCAGTCCTACGAGCAGTACTTC.

The sample holds a few counts of this clone. V usage is TRBV6-8 and J usage is TRBJ2-3; either TRBD1 or TRBD2 may fit D (5 bases each). V gave up 10 bases and J gave up 1 base, with 15 bases separating them. The CDR3 consists of 14 residues. Germline values: CDR1 MNHGY, CDR2 SAAAGT. CDR3: CATWGRSRTDTQYF. CDR3 DNA sequence: TGTGCCACCTGGGGACGGTCACGCACAGATACGCAGTATTTT.

The chain joins TRBV30 to TRBJ1-1, with D possibly being TRBD1 (5 bases). Germline CDR1 reads GTSNPN; CDR2 reads SVGIG (reference sequence). V was trimmed by 8 bases and J by 0 bases, leaving 13 bases between them. There are 13 residues in the CDR3. For the CDR3, the DNA is TGTGCCCATAAGGGGTTCATGAACACTGAAGCTTTCTTT. This codes for CAHKGFMNTEAFF.

This clone was recorded a few times. The J gene is TRBJ2-3, the V gene TRBV25-1, with 7 bases identical to TRBD2. V shed 3 bases, J shed 3 bases, and the junction held 12 bases outside the gene matches. CDR1 MGHDK and CDR2 SYGVNS come from the germline V gene. The CDR3 is made up of 17 amino acids. The CDR3 is CASSDPPQRGGTDTQYF. CDR3 coding DNA: TGTGCCAGCAGTGACCCTCCCCAGCGGGGTGGGACAGATACGCAGTATTTT. The entire variable domain, with the rest obtained from reference TRBV25-1 and TRBJ2-3, is as follows: EADIYQTPRYLVIGTGKKITLECSQTMGHDKMYWYQQDPGMELHLIHYSYGVNSTEKGDLSSESTVSRIRTEHFPLTLESARPSHTSQYLCASSDPPQRGGTDTQYFGPGTRLTVL.